The clone carrying this T cell receptor beta chain was recorded only once. This same CDR3 is encoded by further DNA sequences in the sample. The data originate from a study of blood T cell repertoires in COVID-19. About the research overall: From the United States, Italy and Spain came samples of acute and convalescent COVID-19.

The length of the CDR3 is 14 residues. V lost 5 bases, J lost 0 bases, and 8 bases lay in between. The V gene's germline CDR1 is SGHTA and CDR2 FQGNSA. The data were produced by immunoSEQ multiplex PCR, yet TCRdb's version contains in-frame clones alone and is incomplete. The data hold fewer than 250,000 clones, with roughly nine tenths observed a single time. This chain uses TRBV7-2 with TRBJ1-5; D gene uncertain. Material for sequencing was peripheral blood. The sequence was collected from a man aged 55-75 years who had recovered from COVID-19. CDR3 loop: CASSPTGSNQPQHF. The CDR3 coding sequence is TGTGCCAGCAGCCCGACGGGTAGCAATCAGCCCCAGCATTTT.